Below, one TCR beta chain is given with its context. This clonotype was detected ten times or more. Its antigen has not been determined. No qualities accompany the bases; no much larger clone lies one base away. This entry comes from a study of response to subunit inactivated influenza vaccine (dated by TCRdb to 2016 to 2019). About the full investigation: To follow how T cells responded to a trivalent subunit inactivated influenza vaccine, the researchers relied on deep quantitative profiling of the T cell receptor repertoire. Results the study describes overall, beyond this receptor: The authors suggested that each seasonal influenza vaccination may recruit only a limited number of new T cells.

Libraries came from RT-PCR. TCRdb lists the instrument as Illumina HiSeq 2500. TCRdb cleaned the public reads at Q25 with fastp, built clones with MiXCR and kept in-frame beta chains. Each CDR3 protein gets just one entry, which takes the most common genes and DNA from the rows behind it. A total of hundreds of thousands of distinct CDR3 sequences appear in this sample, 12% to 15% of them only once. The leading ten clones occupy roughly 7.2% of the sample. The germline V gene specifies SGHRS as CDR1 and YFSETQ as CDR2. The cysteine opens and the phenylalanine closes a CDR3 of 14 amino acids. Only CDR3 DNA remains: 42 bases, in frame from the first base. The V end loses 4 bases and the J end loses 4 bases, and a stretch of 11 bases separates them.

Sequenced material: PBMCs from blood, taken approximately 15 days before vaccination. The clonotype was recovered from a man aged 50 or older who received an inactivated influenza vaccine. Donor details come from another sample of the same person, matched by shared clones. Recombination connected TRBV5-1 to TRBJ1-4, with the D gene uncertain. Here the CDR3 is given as CASSLRPGNEKLFF. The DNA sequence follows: TGCGCCAGCAGCCTTCGACCCGGTAATGAAAAACTGTTTTTT.